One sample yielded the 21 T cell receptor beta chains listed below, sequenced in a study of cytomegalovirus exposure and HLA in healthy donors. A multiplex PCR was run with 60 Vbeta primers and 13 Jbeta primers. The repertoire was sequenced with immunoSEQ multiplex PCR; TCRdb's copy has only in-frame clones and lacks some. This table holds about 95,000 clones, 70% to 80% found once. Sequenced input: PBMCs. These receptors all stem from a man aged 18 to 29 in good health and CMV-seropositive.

CDR3 sequence reads: CASSLSRDETQYF. CDR3 in DNA: TGTGCCAGCAGTTTATCCAGGGATGAGACCCAGTACTTC. The rearrangement joins TRBV28 to TRBJ2-5; D is perhaps TRBD1 (5 bases). Deletions cut 1 base from V and 5 bases from J, with 8 bases between. CDR3 length: 13 amino acids. CDR1 is MDHEN and CDR2 is SYDVKM in the germline V gene.

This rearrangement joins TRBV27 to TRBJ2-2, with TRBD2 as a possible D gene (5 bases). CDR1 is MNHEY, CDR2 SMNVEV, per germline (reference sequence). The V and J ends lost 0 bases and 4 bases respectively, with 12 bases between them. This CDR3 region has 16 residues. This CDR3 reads CASSLSPGGGTGELFF. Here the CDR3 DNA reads TGTGCCAGCAGTTTATCTCCCGGAGGTGGCACCGGGGAGCTGTTTTTT.

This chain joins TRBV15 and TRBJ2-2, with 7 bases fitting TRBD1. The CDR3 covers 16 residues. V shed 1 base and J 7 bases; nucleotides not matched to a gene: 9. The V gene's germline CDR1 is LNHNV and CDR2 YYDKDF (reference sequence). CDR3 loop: CATSRVGRGPFGELFF. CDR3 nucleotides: TGTGCCACCAGCAGAGTGGGTAGGGGGCCCTTCGGGGAGCTGTTTTTT. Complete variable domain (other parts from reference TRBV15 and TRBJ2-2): DAMVIQNPRYQVTQFGKPVTLSCSQTLNHNVMYWYQQKSSQAPKLLFHYYDKDFNNEADTPDNFQSRRPNTSFCFLDIRSPGLGDTAMYLCATSRVGRGPFGELFFGEGSRLTVL.

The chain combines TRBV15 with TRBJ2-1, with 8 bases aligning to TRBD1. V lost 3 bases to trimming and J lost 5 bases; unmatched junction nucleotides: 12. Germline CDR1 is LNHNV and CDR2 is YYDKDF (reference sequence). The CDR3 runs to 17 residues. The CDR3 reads CATSSKRWAGGDNEQFF. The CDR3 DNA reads TGTGCCACCAGCAGCAAAAGGTGGGCAGGGGGCGACAATGAGCAGTTCTTC. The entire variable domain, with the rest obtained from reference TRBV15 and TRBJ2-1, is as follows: DAMVIQNPRYQVTQFGKPVTLSCSQTLNHNVMYWYQQKSSQAPKLLFHYYDKDFNNEADTPDNFQSRRPNTSFCFLDIRSPGLGDTAMYLCATSSKRWAGGDNEQFFGPGTRLTVL.

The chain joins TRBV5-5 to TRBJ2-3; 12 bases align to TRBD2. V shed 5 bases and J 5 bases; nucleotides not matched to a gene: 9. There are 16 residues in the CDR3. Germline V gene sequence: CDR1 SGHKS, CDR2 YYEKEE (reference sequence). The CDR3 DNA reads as TGTGCCAGCAGGCCTACTAGCGGGGGGTTTGGAGATACGCAGTATTTT. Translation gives CASRPTSGGFGDTQYF.

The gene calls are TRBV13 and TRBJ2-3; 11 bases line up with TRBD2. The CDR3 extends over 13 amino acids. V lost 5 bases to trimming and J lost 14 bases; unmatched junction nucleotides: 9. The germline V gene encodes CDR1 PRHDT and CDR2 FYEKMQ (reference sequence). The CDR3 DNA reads TGTGCCAGCAGCATACAACTAGCGGGGGTCCCGTATTTT. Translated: CASSIQLAGVPYF.

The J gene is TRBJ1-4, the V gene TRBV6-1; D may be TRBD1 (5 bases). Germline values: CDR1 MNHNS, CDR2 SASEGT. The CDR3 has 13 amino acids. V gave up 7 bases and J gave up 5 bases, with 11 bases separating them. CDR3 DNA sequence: TGTGCCAGCACTACCCAGGGCAATGAAAAACTGTTTTTT. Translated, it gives CASTTQGNEKLFF.

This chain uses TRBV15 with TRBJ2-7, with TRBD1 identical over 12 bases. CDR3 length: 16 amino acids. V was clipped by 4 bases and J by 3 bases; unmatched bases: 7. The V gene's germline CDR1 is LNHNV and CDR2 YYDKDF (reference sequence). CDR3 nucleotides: TGTGCCACCAGCACAGTGGGGACAGGGGGCCTCTACGAGCAGTACTTC. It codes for CATSTVGTGGLYEQYF.

The CDR3: CASRTDSNSNQPQHF. The CDR3 coding sequence is TGTGCCAGCAGGACAGACAGCAATAGCAATCAGCCCCAGCATTTT. This rearrangement joins TRBV6-5 to TRBJ1-5; possibly TRBD1 for D (5 bases). V lost 6 bases, J lost 0 bases, and 12 bases lay in between. Germline CDR1 is MNHEY and CDR2 is SVGAGI. There are 15 residues in the CDR3.

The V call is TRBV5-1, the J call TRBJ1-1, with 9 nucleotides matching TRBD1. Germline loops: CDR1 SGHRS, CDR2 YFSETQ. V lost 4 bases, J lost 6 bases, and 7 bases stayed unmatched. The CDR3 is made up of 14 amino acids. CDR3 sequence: CASSPGQGGAEAFF. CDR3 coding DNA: TGCGCCAGCAGCCCGGGACAGGGTGGGGCTGAAGCTTTCTTT.

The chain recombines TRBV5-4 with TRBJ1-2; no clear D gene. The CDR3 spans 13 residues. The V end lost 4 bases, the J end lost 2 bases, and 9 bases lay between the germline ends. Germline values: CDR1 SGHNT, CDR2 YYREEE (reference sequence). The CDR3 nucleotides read TGTGCCAGCAGCCAGACCGGGAACTATGGCTACACCTTC. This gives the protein CASSQTGNYGYTF.

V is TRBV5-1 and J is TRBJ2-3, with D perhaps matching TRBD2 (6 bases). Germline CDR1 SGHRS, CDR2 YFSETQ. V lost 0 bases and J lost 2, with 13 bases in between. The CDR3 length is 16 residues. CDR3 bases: TGCGCCAGCAGCTTGGCTGGGGCGGGGTACACAGATACGCAGTATTTT. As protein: CASSLAGAGYTDTQYF.

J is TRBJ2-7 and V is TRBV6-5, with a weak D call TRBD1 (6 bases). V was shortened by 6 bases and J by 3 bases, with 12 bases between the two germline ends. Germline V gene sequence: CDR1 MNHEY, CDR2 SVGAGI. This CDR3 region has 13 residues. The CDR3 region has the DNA TGTGCCAGCAGGGCCGGACAGATCTACGAGCAGTACTTC. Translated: CASRAGQIYEQYF.

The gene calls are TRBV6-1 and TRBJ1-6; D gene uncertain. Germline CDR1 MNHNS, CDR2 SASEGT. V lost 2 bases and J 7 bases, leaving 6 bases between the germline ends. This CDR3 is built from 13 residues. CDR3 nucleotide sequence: TGTGCCAGCAGTGAAAACGAGAATTCACCCCTCCACTTT. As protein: CASSENENSPLHF.

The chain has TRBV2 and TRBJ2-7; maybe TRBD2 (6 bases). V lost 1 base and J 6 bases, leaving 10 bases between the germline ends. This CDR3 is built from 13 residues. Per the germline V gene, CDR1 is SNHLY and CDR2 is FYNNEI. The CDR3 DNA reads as TGTGCCAGCAGTGAAGGCCCGCGGGGCGAGCAGTACTTC. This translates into CASSEGPRGEQYF.

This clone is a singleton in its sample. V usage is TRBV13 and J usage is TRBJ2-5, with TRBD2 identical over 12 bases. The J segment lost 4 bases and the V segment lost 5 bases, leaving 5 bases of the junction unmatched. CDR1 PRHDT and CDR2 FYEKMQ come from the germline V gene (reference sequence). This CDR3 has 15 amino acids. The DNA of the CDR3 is TGTGCCAGCAGCAGGACTAGCGGGGCCGCAGAGACCCAGTACTTC. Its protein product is CASSRTSGAAETQYF.

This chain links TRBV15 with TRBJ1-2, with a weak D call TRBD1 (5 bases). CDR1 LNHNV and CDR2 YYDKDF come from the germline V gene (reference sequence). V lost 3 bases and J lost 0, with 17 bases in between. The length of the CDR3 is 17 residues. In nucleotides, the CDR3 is TGTGCCACCAGCAGCCGATCGACAGACTCCTCTAACTATGGCTACACCTTC. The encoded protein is CATSSRSTDSSNYGYTF.

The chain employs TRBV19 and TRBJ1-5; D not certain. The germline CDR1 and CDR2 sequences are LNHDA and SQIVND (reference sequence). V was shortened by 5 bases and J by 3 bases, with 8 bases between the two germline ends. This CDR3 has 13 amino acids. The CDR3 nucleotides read TGTGCCAGTAGTCTCGGTTACAATCAGCCCCAGCATTTT. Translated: CASSLGYNQPQHF.

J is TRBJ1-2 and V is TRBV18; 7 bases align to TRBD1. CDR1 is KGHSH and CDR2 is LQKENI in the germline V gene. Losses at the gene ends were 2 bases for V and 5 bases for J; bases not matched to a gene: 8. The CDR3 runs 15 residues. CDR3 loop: CASSPGDRERYGYTF. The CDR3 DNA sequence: TGTGCCAGCTCACCAGGTGACAGGGAAAGGTATGGCTACACCTTC. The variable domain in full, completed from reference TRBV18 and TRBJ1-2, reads NAGVMQNPRHLVRRRGQEARLRCSPMKGHSHVYWYRQLPEEGLKFMVYLQKENIIDESGMPKERFSAEFPKEGPSILRIQQVVRGDSAAYFCASSPGDRERYGYTFGSGTRLTVV.

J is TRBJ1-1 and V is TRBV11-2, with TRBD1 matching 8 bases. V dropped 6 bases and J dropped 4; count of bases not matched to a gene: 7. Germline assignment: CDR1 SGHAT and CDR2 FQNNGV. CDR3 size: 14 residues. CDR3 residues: CASSTRTGGTEAFF. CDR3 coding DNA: TGTGCCAGCAGTACCAGAACAGGGGGCACTGAAGCTTTCTTT.

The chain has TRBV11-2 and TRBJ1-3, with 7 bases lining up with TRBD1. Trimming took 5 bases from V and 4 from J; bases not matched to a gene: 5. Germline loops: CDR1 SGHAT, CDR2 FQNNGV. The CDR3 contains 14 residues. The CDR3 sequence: CASSAATGGNTIYF. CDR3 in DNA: TGTGCCAGCAGCGCAGCGACAGGGGGAAACACCATATATTTT.